The clone carrying this TCR beta chain appeared a few times. Its specificity is not known. Thyroid surgery had not been preceded by any treatment in any patient. The CDR3 consists of 14 residues. V lost 6 bases to trimming and J lost 3 bases, with 15 bases between them. The sample is drawn from a study of metastatic and nonmetastatic thyroid tumors. Study information: Comparative analysis of repertoires was undertaken across blood and tumor or nodule tissue obtained from malignant and benign thyroid patients.

Authors' data handling: CDR3 was compared across clinicopathological groups, and the resulting differences were used to build a distant-metastasis classifier for papillary thyroid cancer. TCRdb re-analyzed the PCR reads through MiXCR. TCRdb, not the original authors, processed these V and J calls. This sample has roughly 40,000 clones, with around 24% found just once. General study findings and limits: When malignant thyroid tumors were compared with benign nodules, TCR beta diversity was reportedly significantly higher in the malignant tumors. This held in both blood and tumor samples.

Sequencing was done on a sample of tumor tissue. The J gene is TRBJ2-7, the V gene TRBV12-3 or TRBV12-4; possible D gene TRBD1, 6 bases. This clonotype was sampled from a female donor with papillary thyroid cancer or a benign thyroid nodule (not recorded which). Some clones in this sample may be carry-over from other donors' samples. CDR3 coding DNA: TGTGCCAGCAGCCGGGACCCAGGGGACTACGAGCAGTACTTC. This codes for CASSRDPGDYEQYF.